The subject of this entry is one T cell receptor beta chain. The antigen is unknown. This sample was included in a study of shared clonotypes between healthy human individuals. Study-level results: Rarefaction revealed incomplete sorted-subset sequencing despite large depth. Non-shared clonotypes had lower generation probabilities than those shared by all four donors.

Every subset's genomic DNA went evenly onto several immunoSEQ plates. The assay was immunoSEQ multiplex PCR, and TCRdb's table has in-frame clones only and misses some. The data show about 2.4 million clones, 90% to 95% seen once. CDR1 MNHNS and CDR2 SASEGT come from the germline V gene. The CDR3 covers 14 residues. V was clipped by 1 base and J by 3 bases, with 10 bases between them. The rearrangement joins TRBV6-1 to TRBJ2-7; D gene ambiguous. The sample consisted of naive CD4+ T cells from PBMCs. Subset given: CD45RA+ positively selected. The TCR was taken from a man aged 18 to 29 in good health. Some clones in this sample may be carry-over from other donors' samples. CDR3 coding DNA: TGTGCCAGCAGTGAAGTCCCCCTGGGCTACGAGCAGTACTTC. This sequence encodes CASSEVPLGYEQYF.